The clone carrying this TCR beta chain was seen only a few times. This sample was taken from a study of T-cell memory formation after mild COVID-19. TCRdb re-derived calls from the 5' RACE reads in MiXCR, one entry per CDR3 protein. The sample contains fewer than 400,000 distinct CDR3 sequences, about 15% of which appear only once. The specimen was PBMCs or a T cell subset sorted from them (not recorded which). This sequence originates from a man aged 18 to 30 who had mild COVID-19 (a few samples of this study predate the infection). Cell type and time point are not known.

In DNA, the CDR3 is TGTGCCAGCAGCTTGGGGCAGGGTCCTTACAATGAGCAGTTCTTC. It encodes CASSLGQGPYNEQFF. The rearrangement links TRBV5-5 to TRBJ2-1; possibly TRBD1 for D (5 bases). Germline V lookup: CDR1 SGHKS, CDR2 YYEKEE (reference sequence). This CDR3 contains 15 residues. Trimming left V 0 bases short and J 4 bases short, with 11 bases between.